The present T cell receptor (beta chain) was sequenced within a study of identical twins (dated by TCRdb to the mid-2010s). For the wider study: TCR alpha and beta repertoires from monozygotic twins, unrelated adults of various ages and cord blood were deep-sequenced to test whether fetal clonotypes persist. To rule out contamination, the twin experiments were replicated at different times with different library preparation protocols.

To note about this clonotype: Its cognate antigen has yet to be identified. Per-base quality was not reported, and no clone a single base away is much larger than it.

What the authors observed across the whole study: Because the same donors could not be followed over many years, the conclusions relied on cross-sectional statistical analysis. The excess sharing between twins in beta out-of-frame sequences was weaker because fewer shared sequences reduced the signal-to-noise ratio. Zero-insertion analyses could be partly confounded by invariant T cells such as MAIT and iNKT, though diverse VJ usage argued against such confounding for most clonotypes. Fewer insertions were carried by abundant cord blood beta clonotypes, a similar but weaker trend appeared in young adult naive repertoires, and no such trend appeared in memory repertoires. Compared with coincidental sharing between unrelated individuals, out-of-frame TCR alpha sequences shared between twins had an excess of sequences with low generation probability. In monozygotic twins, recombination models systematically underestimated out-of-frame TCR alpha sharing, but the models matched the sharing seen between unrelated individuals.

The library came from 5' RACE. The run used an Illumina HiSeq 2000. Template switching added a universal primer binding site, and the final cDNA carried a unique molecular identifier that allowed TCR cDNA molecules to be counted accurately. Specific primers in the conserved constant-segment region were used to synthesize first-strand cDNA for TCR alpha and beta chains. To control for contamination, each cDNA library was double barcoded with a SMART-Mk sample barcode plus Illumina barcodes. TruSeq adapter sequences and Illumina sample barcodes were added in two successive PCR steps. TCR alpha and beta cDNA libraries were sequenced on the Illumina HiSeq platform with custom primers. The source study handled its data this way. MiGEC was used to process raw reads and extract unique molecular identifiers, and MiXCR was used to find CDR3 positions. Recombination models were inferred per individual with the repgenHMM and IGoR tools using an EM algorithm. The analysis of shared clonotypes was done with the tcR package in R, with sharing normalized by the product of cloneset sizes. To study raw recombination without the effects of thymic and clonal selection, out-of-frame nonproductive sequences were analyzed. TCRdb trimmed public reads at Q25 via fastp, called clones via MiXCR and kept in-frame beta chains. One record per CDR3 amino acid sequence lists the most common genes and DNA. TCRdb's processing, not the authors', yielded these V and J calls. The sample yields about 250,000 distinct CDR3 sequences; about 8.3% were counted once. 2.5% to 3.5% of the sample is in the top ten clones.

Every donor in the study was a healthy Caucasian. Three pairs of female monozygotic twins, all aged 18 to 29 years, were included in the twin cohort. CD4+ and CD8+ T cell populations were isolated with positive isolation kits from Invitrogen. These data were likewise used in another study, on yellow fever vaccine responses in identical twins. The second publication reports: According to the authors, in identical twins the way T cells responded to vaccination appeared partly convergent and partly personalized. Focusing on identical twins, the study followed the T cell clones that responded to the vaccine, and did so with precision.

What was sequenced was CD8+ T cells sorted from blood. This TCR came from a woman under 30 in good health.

The sequence in DNA is TGTGCCAGCAGCCAATTCTTTGGGACTAGCGGGCTGATGCAACAGTTCTTC. Its translation reads: CASSQFFGTSGLMQQFF. This sequence uses TRBV14 and TRBJ2-1, and TRBD2 aligns with 12 junction nucleotides. V has 2 bases trimmed and J has 13 bases trimmed; junction bases matching no gene number 15. The CDR3 has 17 amino acids, counting the end cysteine and phenylalanine. The read is trimmed to its CDR3 DNA, 51 bases read in frame from base 1. CDR1 and CDR2 were assigned from the germline V gene as SGHDN and FVKESK.